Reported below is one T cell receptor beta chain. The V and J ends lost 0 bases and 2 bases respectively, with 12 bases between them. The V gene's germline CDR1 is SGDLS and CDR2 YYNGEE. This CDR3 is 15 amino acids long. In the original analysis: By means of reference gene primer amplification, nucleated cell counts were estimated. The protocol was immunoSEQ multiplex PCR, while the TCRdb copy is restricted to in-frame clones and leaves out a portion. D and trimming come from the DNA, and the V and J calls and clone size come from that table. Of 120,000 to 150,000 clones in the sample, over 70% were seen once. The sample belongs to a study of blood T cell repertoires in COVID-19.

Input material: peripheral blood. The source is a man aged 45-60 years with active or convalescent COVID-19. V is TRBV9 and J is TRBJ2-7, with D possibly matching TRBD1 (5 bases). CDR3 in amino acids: CASSVEAGPAYEQYF. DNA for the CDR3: TGTGCCAGCAGCGTAGAGGCAGGGCCTGCCTACGAGCAGTACTTC.